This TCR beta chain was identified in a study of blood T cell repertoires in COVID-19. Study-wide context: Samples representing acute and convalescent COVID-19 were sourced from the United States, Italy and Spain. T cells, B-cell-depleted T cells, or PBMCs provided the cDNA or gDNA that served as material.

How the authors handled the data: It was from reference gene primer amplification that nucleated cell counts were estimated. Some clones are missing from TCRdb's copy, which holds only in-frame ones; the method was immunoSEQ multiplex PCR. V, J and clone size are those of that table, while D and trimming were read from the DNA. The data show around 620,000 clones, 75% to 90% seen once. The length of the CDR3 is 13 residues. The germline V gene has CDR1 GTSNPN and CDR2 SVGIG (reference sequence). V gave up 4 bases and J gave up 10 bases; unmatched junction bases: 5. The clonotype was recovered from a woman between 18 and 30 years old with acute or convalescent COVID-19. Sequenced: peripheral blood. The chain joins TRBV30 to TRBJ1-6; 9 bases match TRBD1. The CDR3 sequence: CAWKGQGSSPLHF. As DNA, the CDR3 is TGTGCCTGGAAGGGACAGGGAAGCTCACCCCTCCACTTT.